The clone carrying this T cell receptor (beta chain) was seen a handful of times. Its antigen is undetermined. The CDR3 sequence is 15 residues long. V trimming: 4 bases; J trimming: 7 bases; junction bases outside the gene matches: 9. Germline V gene lookup returns CDR1 LNHNV and CDR2 YYDKDF (reference sequence). These data originate in a study of Graves' ophthalmopathy and Graves' hyperthyroidism. Study information: Over 18 months of follow-up, stable hyperthyroidism required that no ophthalmopathy appear. Findings and limits, study-wide: The model's prediction of ophthalmopathy progression had 65% to 71% sensitivity and roughly 72% specificity.

The authors amplified TCR beta CDR3 regions, and they did so from RNA transcripts for repertoire sequencing. The first round was an RT-PCR with HTBI primers, and the second round was a multiplex PCR. TCRdb ran MiXCR on the multiplex PCR reads and lists one entry per CDR3 protein. Among some 1.1 million distinct CDR3 sequences listed, about 35% were seen once. Ages of hyperthyroidism patients ran from 18 to 65, and their diagnoses were new, under 2 months' duration. Certain patients were not enrolled. These were patients with other autoimmune diseases, uncontrolled infections, pregnancy or lactation.

The sample comprised peripheral blood or thyroid tissue (not recorded which). The receptor's source is an adult man with Graves' hyperthyroidism. The rearrangement joins TRBV15 to TRBJ1-2, with 10 bases lining up with TRBD1. The CDR3 region is CATSTWGRDRGGYTF. The DNA for the CDR3 is TGTGCCACCAGCACTTGGGGCCGGGACAGGGGTGGCTACACCTTC.